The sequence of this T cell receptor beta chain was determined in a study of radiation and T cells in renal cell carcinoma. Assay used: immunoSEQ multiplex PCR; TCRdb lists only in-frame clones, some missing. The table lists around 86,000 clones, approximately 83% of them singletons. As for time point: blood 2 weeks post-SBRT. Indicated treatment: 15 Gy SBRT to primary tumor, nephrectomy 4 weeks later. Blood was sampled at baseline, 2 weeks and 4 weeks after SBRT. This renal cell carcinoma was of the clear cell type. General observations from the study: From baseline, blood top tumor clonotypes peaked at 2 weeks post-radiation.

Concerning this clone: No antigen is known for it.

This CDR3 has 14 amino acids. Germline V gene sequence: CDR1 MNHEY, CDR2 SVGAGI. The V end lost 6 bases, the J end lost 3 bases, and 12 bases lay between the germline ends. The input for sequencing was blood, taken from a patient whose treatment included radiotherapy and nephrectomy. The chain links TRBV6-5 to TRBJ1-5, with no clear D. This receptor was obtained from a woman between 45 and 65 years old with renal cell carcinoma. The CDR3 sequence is CASRAFAPNQPQHF. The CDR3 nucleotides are TGTGCCAGCAGGGCCTTCGCCCCCAATCAGCCCCAGCATTTT.